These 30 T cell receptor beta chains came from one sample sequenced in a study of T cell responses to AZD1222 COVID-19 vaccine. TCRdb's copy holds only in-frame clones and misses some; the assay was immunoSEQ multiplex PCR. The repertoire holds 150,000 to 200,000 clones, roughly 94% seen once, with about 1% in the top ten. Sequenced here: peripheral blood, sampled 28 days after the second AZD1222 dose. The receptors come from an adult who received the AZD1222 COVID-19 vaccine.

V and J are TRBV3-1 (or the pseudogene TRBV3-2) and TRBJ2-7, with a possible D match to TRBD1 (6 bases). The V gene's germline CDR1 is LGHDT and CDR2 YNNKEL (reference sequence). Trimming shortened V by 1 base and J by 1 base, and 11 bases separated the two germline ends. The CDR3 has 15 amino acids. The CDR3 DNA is TGTGCCAGCAGCCAAGTGAACAGGGCTTCCTACGAGCAGTACTTC. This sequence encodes CASSQVNRASYEQYF.

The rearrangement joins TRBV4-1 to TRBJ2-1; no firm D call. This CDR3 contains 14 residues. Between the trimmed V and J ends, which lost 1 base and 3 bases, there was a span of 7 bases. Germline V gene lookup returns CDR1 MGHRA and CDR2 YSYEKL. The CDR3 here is CASSQGHLYNEQFF. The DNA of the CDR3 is TGCGCCAGCAGCCAAGGACACCTCTACAATGAGCAGTTCTTC.

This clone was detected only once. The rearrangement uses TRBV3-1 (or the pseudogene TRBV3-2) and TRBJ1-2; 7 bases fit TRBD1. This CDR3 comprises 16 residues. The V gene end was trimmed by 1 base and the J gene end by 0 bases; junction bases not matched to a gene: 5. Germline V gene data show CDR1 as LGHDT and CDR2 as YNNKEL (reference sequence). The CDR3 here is CASSQAWTGSNYGYTF. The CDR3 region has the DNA TGTGCCAGCAGCCAAGCTTGGACAGGATCTAACTATGGCTACACCTTC.

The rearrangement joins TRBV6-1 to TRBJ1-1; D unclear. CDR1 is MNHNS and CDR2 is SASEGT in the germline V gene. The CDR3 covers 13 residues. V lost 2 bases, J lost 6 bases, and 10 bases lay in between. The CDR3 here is CASSEIGSAEAFF. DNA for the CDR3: TGTGCCAGCAGTGAAATAGGGAGCGCTGAAGCTTTCTTT.

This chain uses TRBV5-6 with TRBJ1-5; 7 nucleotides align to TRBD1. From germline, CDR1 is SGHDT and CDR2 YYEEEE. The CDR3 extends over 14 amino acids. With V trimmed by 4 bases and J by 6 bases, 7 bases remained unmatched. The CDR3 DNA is TGTGCCAGCAGCCGGCGAGGGGGCGGTCAGCCCCAGCATTTT. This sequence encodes CASSRRGGGQPQHF.

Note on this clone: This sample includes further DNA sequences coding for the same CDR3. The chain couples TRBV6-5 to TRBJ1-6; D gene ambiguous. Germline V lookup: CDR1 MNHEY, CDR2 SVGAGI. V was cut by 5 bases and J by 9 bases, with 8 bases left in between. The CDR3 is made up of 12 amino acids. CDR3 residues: CASSPLGSPLHF. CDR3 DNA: TGTGCCAGCAGTCCCCTCGGTTCACCCCTCCACTTT.

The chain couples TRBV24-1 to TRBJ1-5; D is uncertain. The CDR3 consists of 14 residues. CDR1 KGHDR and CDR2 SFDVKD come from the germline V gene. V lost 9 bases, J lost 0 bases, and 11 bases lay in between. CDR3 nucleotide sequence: TGTGCCACCGGGAGGCCGTATAGCAATCAGCCCCAGCATTTT. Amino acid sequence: CATGRPYSNQPQHF.

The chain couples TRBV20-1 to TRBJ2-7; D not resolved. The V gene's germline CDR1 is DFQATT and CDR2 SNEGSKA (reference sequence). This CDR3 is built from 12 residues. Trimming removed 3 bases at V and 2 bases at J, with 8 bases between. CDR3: CSASPVPYEQYF. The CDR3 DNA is TGCAGTGCTAGTCCGGTACCCTACGAGCAGTACTTC.

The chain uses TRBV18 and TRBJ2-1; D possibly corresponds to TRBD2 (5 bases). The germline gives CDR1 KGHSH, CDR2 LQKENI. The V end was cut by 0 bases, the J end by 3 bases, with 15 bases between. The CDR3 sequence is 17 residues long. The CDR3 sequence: CASSPPFKASLYNEQFF. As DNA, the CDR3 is TGTGCCAGCTCACCACCGTTTAAGGCTAGCCTCTACAATGAGCAGTTCTTC. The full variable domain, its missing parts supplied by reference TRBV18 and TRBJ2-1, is NAGVMQNPRHLVRRRGQEARLRCSPMKGHSHVYWYRQLPEEGLKFMVYLQKENIIDESGMPKERFSAEFPKEGPSILRIQQVVRGDSAAYFCASSPPFKASLYNEQFFGPGTRLTVL.

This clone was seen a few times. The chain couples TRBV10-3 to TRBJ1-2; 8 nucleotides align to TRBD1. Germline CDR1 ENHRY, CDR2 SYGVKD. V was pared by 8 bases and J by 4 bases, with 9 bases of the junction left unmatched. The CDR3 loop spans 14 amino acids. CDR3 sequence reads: CAISPDRDFYGYTF. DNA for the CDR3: TGTGCCATCTCCCCGGACAGGGACTTCTATGGCTACACCTTC.

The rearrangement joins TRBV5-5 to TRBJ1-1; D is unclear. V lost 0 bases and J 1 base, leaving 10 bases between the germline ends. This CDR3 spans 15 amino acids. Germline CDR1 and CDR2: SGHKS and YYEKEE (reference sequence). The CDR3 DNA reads TGTGCCAGCAGCTTGGTGGCGACAAAGAACACTGAAGCTTTCTTT. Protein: CASSLVATKNTEAFF.

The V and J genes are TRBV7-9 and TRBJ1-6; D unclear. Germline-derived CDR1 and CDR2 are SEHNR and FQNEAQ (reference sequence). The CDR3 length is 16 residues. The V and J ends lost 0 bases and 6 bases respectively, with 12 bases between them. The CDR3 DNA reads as TGTGCCAGCAGCTTAGCCCGGGCCGACTCTAATTCACCCCTCCACTTT. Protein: CASSLARADSNSPLHF.

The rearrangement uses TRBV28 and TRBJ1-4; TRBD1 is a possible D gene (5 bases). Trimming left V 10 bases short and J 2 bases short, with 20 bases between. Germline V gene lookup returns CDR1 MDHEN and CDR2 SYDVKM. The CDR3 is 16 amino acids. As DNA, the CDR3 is TGTGCCACAGTCTCAGCAGGGTCCGGGACTAATGAAAAACTGTTTTTT. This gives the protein CATVSAGSGTNEKLFF.

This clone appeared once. The CDR3: CASSKGEVRSPLHF. The CDR3 nucleotides read TGTGCCAGTAGTAAGGGGGAGGTTCGATCACCCCTCCACTTT. V gene TRBV19 combines with J gene TRBJ1-6, with D possibly being TRBD1 (6 bases). The CDR3 runs to 14 residues. Looked up from germline, CDR1 is LNHDA and CDR2 is SQIVND (reference sequence). Trimming stripped 4 bases from V and 10 bases from J, with 14 bases between. Based on the CDR3 plus reference TRBV19 and TRBJ1-6, the full variable domain is DGGITQSPKYLFRKEGQNVTLSCEQNLNHDAMYWYRQDPGQGLRLIYYSQIVNDFQKGDIAEGYSVSREKKESFPLTVTSAQKNPTAFYLCASSKGEVRSPLHFGNGTRLTVT.

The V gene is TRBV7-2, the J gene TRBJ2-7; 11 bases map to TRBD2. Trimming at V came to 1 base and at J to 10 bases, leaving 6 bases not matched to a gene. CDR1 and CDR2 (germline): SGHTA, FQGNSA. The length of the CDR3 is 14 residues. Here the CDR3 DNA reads TGTGCCAGCAGCTTAGTGGCTAGCGGGGGGCCCCAGTACTTC. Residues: CASSLVASGGPQYF.

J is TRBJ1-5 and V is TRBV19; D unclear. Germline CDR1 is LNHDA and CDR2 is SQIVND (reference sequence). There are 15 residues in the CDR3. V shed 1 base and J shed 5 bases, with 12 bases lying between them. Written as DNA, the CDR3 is TGTGCCAGTAGTATAGTGGTGGGGAGGGATCAGCCCCAGCATTTT. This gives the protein CASSIVVGRDQPQHF.

CDR3 residues: CSGWTSGNTIYF. CDR3 nucleotides: TGCAGCGGGTGGACATCTGGAAACACCATATATTTT. The genes are TRBV29-1 and TRBJ1-3, with D perhaps matching TRBD1 (5 bases). This CDR3 is 12 amino acids long. CDR1 and CDR2 from the germline V gene are SQVTM and ANQGSEA. The V end lost 7 bases, the J end lost 1 base, and 8 bases lay between the germline ends. Combining the CDR3 with reference TRBV29-1 and TRBJ1-3 gives the whole variable domain SAVISQKPSRDICQRGTSLTIQCQVDSQVTMMFWYRQQPGQSLTLIATANQGSEATYESGFVIDKFPISRPNLTFSTLTVSNMSPEDSSIYLCSGWTSGNTIYFGEGSWLTVV.

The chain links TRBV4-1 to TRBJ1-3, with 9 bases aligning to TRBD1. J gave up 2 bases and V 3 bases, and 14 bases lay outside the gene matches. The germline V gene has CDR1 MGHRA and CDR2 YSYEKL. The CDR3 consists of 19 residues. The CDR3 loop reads CASSQVQGSWDRAGNTIYF. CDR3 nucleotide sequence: TGCGCCAGCAGCCAGGTACAGGGCTCTTGGGACAGGGCTGGAAACACCATATATTTT.

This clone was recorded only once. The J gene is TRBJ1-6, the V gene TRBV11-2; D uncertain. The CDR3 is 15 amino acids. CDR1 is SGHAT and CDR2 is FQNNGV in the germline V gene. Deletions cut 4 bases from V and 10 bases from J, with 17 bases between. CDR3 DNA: TGTGCCAGCAGCTCCCAGACGGCTCTGGAATCACCCCTCCACTTT. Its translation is CASSSQTALESPLHF. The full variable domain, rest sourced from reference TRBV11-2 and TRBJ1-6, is EAGVAQSPRYKIIEKRQSVAFWCNPISGHATLYWYQQILGQGPKLLIQFQNNGVVDDSQLPKDRFSAERLKGVDSTLKIQPAKLEDSAVYLCASSSQTALESPLHFGNGTRLTVT.

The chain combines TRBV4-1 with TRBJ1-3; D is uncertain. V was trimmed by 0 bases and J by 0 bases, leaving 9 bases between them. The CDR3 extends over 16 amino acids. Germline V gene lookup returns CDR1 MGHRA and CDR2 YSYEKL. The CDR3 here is CASSQDHRYSGNTIYF. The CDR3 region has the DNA TGCGCCAGCAGCCAAGATCACCGCTACTCTGGAAACACCATATATTTT.

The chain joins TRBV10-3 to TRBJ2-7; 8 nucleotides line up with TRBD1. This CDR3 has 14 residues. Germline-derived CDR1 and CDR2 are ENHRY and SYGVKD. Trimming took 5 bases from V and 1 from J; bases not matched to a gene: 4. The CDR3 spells CAISSGGKSYEQYF. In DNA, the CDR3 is TGTGCCATCAGTTCAGGGGGCAAGTCCTACGAGCAGTACTTC.

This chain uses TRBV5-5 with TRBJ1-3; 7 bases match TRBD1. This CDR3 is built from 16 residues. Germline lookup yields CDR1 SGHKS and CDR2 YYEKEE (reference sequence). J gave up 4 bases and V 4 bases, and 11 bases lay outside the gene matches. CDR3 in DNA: TGTGCCAGCAGCGAATACCCGACAGGGTCGGGAAACACCATATATTTT. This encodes CASSEYPTGSGNTIYF.

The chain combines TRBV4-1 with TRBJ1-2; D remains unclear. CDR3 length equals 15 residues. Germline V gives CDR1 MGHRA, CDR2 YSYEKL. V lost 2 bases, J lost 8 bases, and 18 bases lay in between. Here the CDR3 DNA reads TGCGCCAGCAGCCAATTCTCGACGGGAGATAGCGGCTACACCTTC. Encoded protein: CASSQFSTGDSGYTF.

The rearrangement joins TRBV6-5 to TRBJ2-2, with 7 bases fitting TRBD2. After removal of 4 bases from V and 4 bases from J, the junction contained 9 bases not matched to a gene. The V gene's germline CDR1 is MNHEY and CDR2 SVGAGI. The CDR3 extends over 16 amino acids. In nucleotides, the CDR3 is TGTGCCAGCAGTTCTCTTGGGGGGGGAAGCACCGGGGAGCTGTTTTTT. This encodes CASSSLGGGSTGELFF.

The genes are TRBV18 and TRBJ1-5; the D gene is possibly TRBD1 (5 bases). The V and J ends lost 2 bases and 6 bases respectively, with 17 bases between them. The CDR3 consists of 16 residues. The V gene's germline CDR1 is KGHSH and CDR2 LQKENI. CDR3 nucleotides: TGTGCCAGCTCACCAGCCGAGACCCTTGGGGGTCAGCCCCAGCATTTT. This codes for CASSPAETLGGQPQHF.

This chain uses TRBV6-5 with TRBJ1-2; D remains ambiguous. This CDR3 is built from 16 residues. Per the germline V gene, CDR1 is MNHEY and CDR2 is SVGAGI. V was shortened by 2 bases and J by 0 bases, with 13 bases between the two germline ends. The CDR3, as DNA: TGTGCCAGCAGTTACGTGGCCCTGTCTCCTAACTATGGCTACACCTTC. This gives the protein CASSYVALSPNYGYTF.

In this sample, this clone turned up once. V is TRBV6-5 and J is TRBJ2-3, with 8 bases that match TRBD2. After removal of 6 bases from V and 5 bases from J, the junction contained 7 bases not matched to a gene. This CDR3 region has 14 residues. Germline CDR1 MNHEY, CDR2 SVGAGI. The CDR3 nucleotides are TGTGCCAGCAGAACGGGGGGGTATGGAGATACGCAGTATTTT. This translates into CASRTGGYGDTQYF.

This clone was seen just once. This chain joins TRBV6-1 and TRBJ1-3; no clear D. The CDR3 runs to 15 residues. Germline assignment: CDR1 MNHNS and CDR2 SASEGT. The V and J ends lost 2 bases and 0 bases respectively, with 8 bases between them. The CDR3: CASSERSHSGNTIYF. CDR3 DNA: TGTGCCAGCAGTGAAAGGAGTCACTCTGGAAACACCATATATTTT.

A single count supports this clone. In nucleotides, the CDR3 is TGTGCCAGCAGTGTGCGACAGGGAAGCTCTGGGGCCAACGTCCTGACTTTC. Translating it yields CASSVRQGSSGANVLTF. V gene TRBV25-1 combines with J gene TRBJ2-6; 7 positions agree with TRBD1. Looked up from germline, CDR1 is MGHDK and CDR2 is SYGVNS. This CDR3 has 17 residues. Trimming removed 4 bases from V and 0 bases from J; junction bases left unmatched: 6.

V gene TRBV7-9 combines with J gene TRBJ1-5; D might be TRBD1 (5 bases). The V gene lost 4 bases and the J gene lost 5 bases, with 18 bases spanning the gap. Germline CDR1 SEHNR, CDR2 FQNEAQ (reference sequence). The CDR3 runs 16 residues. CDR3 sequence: CASSWGGGSHYQPQHF. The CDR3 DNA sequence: TGTGCCAGCAGCTGGGGGGGTGGTAGCCACTATCAGCCCCAGCATTTT.